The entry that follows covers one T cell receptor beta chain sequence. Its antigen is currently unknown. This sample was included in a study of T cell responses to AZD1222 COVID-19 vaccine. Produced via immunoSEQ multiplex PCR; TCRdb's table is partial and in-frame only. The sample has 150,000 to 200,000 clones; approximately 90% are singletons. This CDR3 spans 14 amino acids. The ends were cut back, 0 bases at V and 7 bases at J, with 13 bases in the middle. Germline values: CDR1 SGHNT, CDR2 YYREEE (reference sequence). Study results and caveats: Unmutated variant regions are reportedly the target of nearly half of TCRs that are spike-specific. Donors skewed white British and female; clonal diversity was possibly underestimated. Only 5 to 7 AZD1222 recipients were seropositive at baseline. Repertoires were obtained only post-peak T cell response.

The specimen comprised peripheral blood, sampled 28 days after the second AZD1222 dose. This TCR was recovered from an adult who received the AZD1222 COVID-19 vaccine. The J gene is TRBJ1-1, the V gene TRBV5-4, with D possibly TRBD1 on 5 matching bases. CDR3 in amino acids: CASSLELGQDEAFF. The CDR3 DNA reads TGTGCCAGCAGCTTGGAGTTGGGGCAGGATGAAGCTTTCTTT.